The clone carrying this T cell receptor beta chain appeared many times. No antigen is known for it. The data originate from a study of spatial heterogeneity in lung cancer. Study-wide results and limits: Expanded alpha and beta TCR counts within tumors tracked tumor mutation counts.

The CDR3 length is 15 residues. Germline CDR1 SEHNR, CDR2 FQNEAQ (reference sequence). V lost 5 bases to trimming and J lost 6 bases; unmatched junction nucleotides: 11. Using its own MiXCR run on the 5' RACE reads, TCRdb lists one record per CDR3 protein. The table records about 100,000 distinct CDR3 sequences, 4.4% of them present only once. Time point specified: sample taken at primary tumor resection. Sequencing covered unsorted whole RNA taken from tumor, nontumor lung or frozen PBMC. The chain carries TRBV7-9 and TRBJ2-7, with TRBD2 matching 9 bases. The sample consisted of lung tumor tissue, taken at surgery. The sequence was collected from a male donor with early-stage non-small cell lung cancer. CDR3 DNA: TGTGCCAGCAGCCAACCGGGACTAGCTACTGGCGAGCAGTACTTC. Translating it yields CASSQPGLATGEQYF. Looking up the rest from reference TRBV7-9 and TRBJ2-7 gives the full variable domain: DTGVSQNPRHKITKRGQNVTFRCDPISEHNRLYWYRQTLGQGPEFLTYFQNEAQLEKSRLLSDRFSAERPKGSFSTLEIQRTEQGDSAMYLCASSQPGLATGEQYFGPGTRLTVT.